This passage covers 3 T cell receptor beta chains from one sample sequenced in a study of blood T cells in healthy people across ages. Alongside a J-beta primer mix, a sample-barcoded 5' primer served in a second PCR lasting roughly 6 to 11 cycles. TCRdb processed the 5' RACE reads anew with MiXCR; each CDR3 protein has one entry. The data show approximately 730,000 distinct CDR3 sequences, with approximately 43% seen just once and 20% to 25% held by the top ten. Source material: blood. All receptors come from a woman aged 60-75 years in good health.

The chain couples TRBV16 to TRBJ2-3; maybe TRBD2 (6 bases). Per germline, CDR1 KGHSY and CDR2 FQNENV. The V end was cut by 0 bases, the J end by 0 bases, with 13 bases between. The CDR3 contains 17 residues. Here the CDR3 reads CASSQSGLAISTDTQYF. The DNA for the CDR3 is TGTGCCAGCAGCCAATCGGGGCTAGCGATTAGCACAGATACGCAGTATTTT.

CDR3 nucleotide sequence: TGCGCCAGCGTCGGGCCCTCACCCACAGATACGCAGTATTTT. Protein: CASVGPSPTDTQYF. The V and J genes are TRBV5-1 and TRBJ2-3; D uncertain. V lost 7 bases and J 2 bases, leaving 14 bases between the germline ends. This CDR3 has 14 amino acids. Germline lookup yields CDR1 SGHRS and CDR2 YFSETQ.

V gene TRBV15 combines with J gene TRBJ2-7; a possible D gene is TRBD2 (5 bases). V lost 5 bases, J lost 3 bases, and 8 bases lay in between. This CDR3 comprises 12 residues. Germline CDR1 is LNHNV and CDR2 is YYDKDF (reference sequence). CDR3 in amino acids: CATSGENYEQYF. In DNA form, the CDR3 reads TGTGCCACCAGCGGGGAGAACTACGAGCAGTACTTC. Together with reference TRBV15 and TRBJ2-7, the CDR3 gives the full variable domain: DAMVIQNPRYQVTQFGKPVTLSCSQTLNHNVMYWYQQKSSQAPKLLFHYYDKDFNNEADTPDNFQSRRPNTSFCFLDIRSPGLGDTAMYLCATSGENYEQYFGPGTRLTVT.